A selection of T cell receptor beta chains follows, all from one sample in a study of metastatic and nonmetastatic thyroid tumors. MiXCR re-clonotyped the PCR reads for TCRdb. The table records about 19,000 clones, 32% of them present only once. Sequenced input: adjacent normal tissue. These receptors all stem from a female donor with papillary thyroid cancer or a benign thyroid nodule (not recorded which). Some clones in this sample may be carry-over from other donors' samples. Both conserved end residues are part of each CDR3. Each record gives: V gene, clone size, J gene, D gene, CDR3 length, CDR3 DNA, CDR3 protein. D genes are given only for firm matches. Only part of the rows carry a size: once, few, many, or a class if the clone is expanded.

v_call: TRBV5-1
clone_size: NA
j_call: TRBJ2-4
d_call: NA
cdr3_length: 13
cdr3_nt: TGCGCCAGCAGCTTGGGACAGAGGAGCATTCAGTACTTC
cdr3_aa: CASSLGQRSIQYF

v_call: TRBV9
clone_size: few
j_call: TRBJ2-7
d_call: NA
cdr3_length: 12
cdr3_nt: TGTGCCAGCAGCGGCCGATGGGGCGAGCAGTACTTC
cdr3_aa: CASSGRWGEQYF

v_call: TRBV6-1
clone_size: NA
j_call: TRBJ2-3
d_call: TRBD2
cdr3_length: 16
cdr3_nt: TGTGCCAGCAGTGAGACCGGGACTAGCGGGAGTGATACGCAGTATTTT
cdr3_aa: CASSETGTSGSDTQYF

v_call: TRBV20-1
clone_size: NA
j_call: TRBJ2-7
d_call: TRBD1
cdr3_length: 14
cdr3_nt: TGCAGTGCGAGCTCCTGGACAGGGACGTACGAGCAGTACTTC
cdr3_aa: CSASSWTGTYEQYF

v_call: TRBV5-6
clone_size: NA
j_call: TRBJ1-1
d_call: NA
cdr3_length: 15
cdr3_nt: TGTGCCAGCAGCGAGGGGACGAGGGAGGGAACTGAAGCTTTCTTT
cdr3_aa: CASSEGTREGTEAFF

v_call: TRBV19
clone_size: medium-sized
j_call: TRBJ1-1
d_call: TRBD1
cdr3_length: 14
cdr3_nt: TGTGCCAGTAGTAGGGACAGGGTGGCCACTGAAGCTTTCTTT
cdr3_aa: CASSRDRVATEAFF

v_call: TRBV6-5
clone_size: NA
j_call: TRBJ2-7
d_call: NA
cdr3_length: 14
cdr3_nt: TGTGCCAGCAGTTCCCCTCGGGGGAGCTACGAGCAGTACTTC
cdr3_aa: CASSSPRGSYEQYF

v_call: TRBV30
clone_size: NA
j_call: TRBJ2-5
d_call: NA
cdr3_length: 15
cdr3_nt: TGTGCCTGGAGTCCAACCCGGGGCCTCCAAGAGACCCAGTACTTC
cdr3_aa: CAWSPTRGLQETQYF

v_call: TRBV5-6
clone_size: NA
j_call: TRBJ2-3
d_call: TRBD2
cdr3_length: 16
cdr3_nt: TGTGCCAGCAGCCGGACTAGCGGGGGTGGCACAGATACGCAGTATTTT
cdr3_aa: CASSRTSGGGTDTQYF

v_call: TRBV12-5
clone_size: few
j_call: TRBJ2-1
d_call: NA
cdr3_length: 14
cdr3_nt: TGTGCTAGTGGTAAAGGCGGGAACAACAATGAGCAGTTCTTC
cdr3_aa: CASGKGGNNNEQFF

v_call: TRBV24-1
clone_size: few
j_call: TRBJ2-1
d_call: TRBD1
cdr3_length: 15
cdr3_nt: TGTGCCACCGCAAACAGGGGTAGCTCCTACAATGAGCAGTTCTTC
cdr3_aa: CATANRGSSYNEQFF

v_call: TRBV7-9
clone_size: NA
j_call: TRBJ2-7
d_call: NA
cdr3_length: 14
cdr3_nt: TGTGCCAGCAGCTTCGATGGACACACCTACGAGCAGTACTTC
cdr3_aa: CASSFDGHTYEQYF

v_call: TRBV3-2
clone_size: many
j_call: TRBJ2-5
d_call: NA
cdr3_length: 16
cdr3_nt: TGTGCCAGCAGACAAACGGGCCCGGGGGCCCGAGGGACCCAGTACTTC
cdr3_aa: CASRQTGPGARGTQYF

v_call: TRBV6-1
clone_size: few
j_call: TRBJ1-3
d_call: NA
cdr3_length: 14
cdr3_nt: TGTGCCAGCAGTGGACAGAACTCTGGAAACACCATATATTTT
cdr3_aa: CASSGQNSGNTIYF

v_call: TRBV6-1
clone_size: few
j_call: TRBJ1-2
d_call: NA
cdr3_length: 16
cdr3_nt: TGTGCCAGCAGCCAACCCTCAGGGAACCCTGCCTATGGCTACACCTTC
cdr3_aa: CASSQPSGNPAYGYTF

v_call: TRBV29-1
clone_size: many
j_call: TRBJ2-5
d_call: TRBD2
cdr3_length: 13
cdr3_nt: TGCAGCGTTATTAGCGGGGGAGGTGAGACCCAGTACTTC
cdr3_aa: CSVISGGGETQYF

v_call: TRBV6-1
clone_size: medium-sized
j_call: TRBJ1-5
d_call: NA
cdr3_length: 15
cdr3_nt: TGTGCCAGCAGTGAATTCCGTCGGGGGACGAAGCCCCAGCATTTT
cdr3_aa: CASSEFRRGTKPQHF

v_call: TRBV6-2/TRBV6-3
clone_size: NA
j_call: TRBJ2-3
d_call: NA
cdr3_length: 16
cdr3_nt: TGTGCCAGCAGTAAGTCGGGGGAAACTAGCACAGATACGCAGTATTTT
cdr3_aa: CASSKSGETSTDTQYF

v_call: TRBV7-2
clone_size: NA
j_call: TRBJ2-2
d_call: NA
cdr3_length: 16
cdr3_nt: TGTGCCAGCAGCTTAGCGCCTTCGGGGAACACCGGGGAGCTGTTTTTT
cdr3_aa: CASSLAPSGNTGELFF

v_call: TRBV20-1
clone_size: NA
j_call: TRBJ1-1
d_call: NA
cdr3_length: 14
cdr3_nt: TGCAGTGCTGGGGAGAGGGTGCCGAACACTGAAGCTTTCTTT
cdr3_aa: CSAGERVPNTEAFF

v_call: TRBV2
clone_size: many
j_call: TRBJ2-3
d_call: NA
cdr3_length: 13
cdr3_nt: TGTGCCAGCAGTGTCGCCAGACAAGATACGCAGTATTTT
cdr3_aa: CASSVARQDTQYF

v_call: TRBV6-5
clone_size: NA
j_call: TRBJ1-2
d_call: NA
cdr3_length: 14
cdr3_nt: TGTGCCAGCAGTTACATCGGGAATAAGTATGGCTACACCTTC
cdr3_aa: CASSYIGNKYGYTF

v_call: TRBV7-2
clone_size: many
j_call: TRBJ2-5
d_call: TRBD2
cdr3_length: 18
cdr3_nt: TGTGCCAGCAGTCTAACCATTTGGACTAGCGGAGGGGGGGAGACCCAGTACTTC
cdr3_aa: CASSLTIWTSGGGETQYF

v_call: TRBV6-2/TRBV6-3
clone_size: NA
j_call: TRBJ2-2
d_call: NA
cdr3_length: 15
cdr3_nt: TGTGCCAGCTGTTACGGGCAACCAAACACCGGGGAGCTGTTTTTT
cdr3_aa: CASCYGQPNTGELFF

v_call: TRBV11-3
clone_size: once
j_call: TRBJ1-2
d_call: NA
cdr3_length: 15
cdr3_nt: TGTGCCAGCAGCTTAAGGGGCAGTGGTAACTATGGCTACACCTTC
cdr3_aa: CASSLRGSGNYGYTF

v_call: TRBV12-3/TRBV12-4
clone_size: NA
j_call: TRBJ2-3
d_call: TRBD2
cdr3_length: 14
cdr3_nt: TGTGCCAGCAGTTCGACTAGCTGGCCAGATACGCAGTATTTT
cdr3_aa: CASSSTSWPDTQYF

v_call: TRBV11-1
clone_size: many
j_call: TRBJ2-5
d_call: NA
cdr3_length: 16
cdr3_nt: TGTGCCAGCACCCCATCCCCAGGGCTTCGGCAAGAGACCCAGTACTTC
cdr3_aa: CASTPSPGLRQETQYF

v_call: TRBV6-2/TRBV6-3
clone_size: NA
j_call: TRBJ1-1
d_call: NA
cdr3_length: 12
cdr3_nt: TGTGCCAGCAGTTACCCGAACACTGAAGCTTTCTTT
cdr3_aa: CASSYPNTEAFF

v_call: TRBV12-3/TRBV12-4
clone_size: few
j_call: TRBJ1-1
d_call: NA
cdr3_length: 13
cdr3_nt: TGTGCCAGCAGTCACATGGGGAACACTGGAGCTTTCTTT
cdr3_aa: CASSHMGNTGAFF

v_call: TRBV28
clone_size: NA
j_call: TRBJ2-7
d_call: TRBD1
cdr3_length: 14
cdr3_nt: TGTGCCAGCAGAGGACAGGGAGTAATCTACGAGCAGTACTTC
cdr3_aa: CASRGQGVIYEQYF

v_call: TRBV28
clone_size: NA
j_call: TRBJ1-2
d_call: TRBD1
cdr3_length: 14
cdr3_nt: TGTGCCAGCAGTACAGGGGTTTCGGTCTATGGCTACACCTTC
cdr3_aa: CASSTGVSVYGYTF

v_call: TRBV19
clone_size: few
j_call: TRBJ1-2
d_call: NA
cdr3_length: 13
cdr3_nt: TGTGCCAGTAATACACAGGGAATTGGTGGCTACACCTTC
cdr3_aa: CASNTQGIGGYTF

v_call: TRBV15
clone_size: NA
j_call: TRBJ2-2
d_call: TRBD1
cdr3_length: 13
cdr3_nt: TGTGCCGTAGGGGGCCTTGACTCCGGGGAGCTGTTTTTT
cdr3_aa: CAVGGLDSGELFF

v_call: TRBV4-1
clone_size: few
j_call: TRBJ2-2
d_call: TRBD1
cdr3_length: 18
cdr3_nt: TGCGCCAGCAGCCAAGTTCAGGGGGTTAATTTGGGGACCGGGGAGCTGTTTTTT
cdr3_aa: CASSQVQGVNLGTGELFF

v_call: TRBV4-3
clone_size: few
j_call: TRBJ2-7
d_call: NA
cdr3_length: 16
cdr3_nt: TGCGCCAGCAGCCAAGATGGGTTGGATGAACAGGACGAGCAGTACTTC
cdr3_aa: CASSQDGLDEQDEQYF

v_call: TRBV20-1
clone_size: medium-sized
j_call: TRBJ1-5
d_call: TRBD1
cdr3_length: 18
cdr3_nt: TGCAGTGCTAACCTATACAGGGGGCCCGGGGGAGGCAATCAGCCCCAGCATTTT
cdr3_aa: CSANLYRGPGGGNQPQHF

v_call: TRBV6-5
clone_size: NA
j_call: TRBJ1-1
d_call: NA
cdr3_length: 13
cdr3_nt: TGTGCCAGCAGTTATCTGGGGGGCACTGAAGCTTTCTTT
cdr3_aa: CASSYLGGTEAFF

v_call: TRBV4-3
clone_size: NA
j_call: TRBJ2-2
d_call: TRBD2
cdr3_length: 14
cdr3_nt: TGCGCCAGCAGCCAAGTCGGGGGGACCGGGGAGCTGTTTTTT
cdr3_aa: CASSQVGGTGELFF

v_call: TRBV10-2
clone_size: many
j_call: TRBJ2-3
d_call: TRBD2
cdr3_length: 15
cdr3_nt: TGCGCCAGCAGACCACTAGCGGGGAACACAGATACGCAGTATTTT
cdr3_aa: CASRPLAGNTDTQYF

v_call: TRBV20-1
clone_size: NA
j_call: TRBJ2-1
d_call: NA
cdr3_length: 16
cdr3_nt: TGCAGTGCTAGAGATCGAGGGGACCGCTCCTACAATGAGCAGTTCTTC
cdr3_aa: CSARDRGDRSYNEQFF

v_call: TRBV19
clone_size: NA
j_call: TRBJ1-4
d_call: NA
cdr3_length: 15
cdr3_nt: TGTGCCAGTAGGGACCGGGACACTTCTTTTAAGGAACTGTTTTTT
cdr3_aa: CASRDRDTSFKELFF

v_call: TRBV12-3/TRBV12-4
clone_size: NA
j_call: TRBJ2-5
d_call: NA
cdr3_length: 14
cdr3_nt: TGTGCCAGCAGCTCACCCGGACGGGCGGAGACCCAGTACTTC
cdr3_aa: CASSSPGRAETQYF

v_call: TRBV6-1
clone_size: medium-sized
j_call: TRBJ2-7
d_call: NA
cdr3_length: 13
cdr3_nt: TGTGCCAGCAGTCCCGGGGACTCCTACGAGCAGTACTTC
cdr3_aa: CASSPGDSYEQYF

v_call: TRBV6-1
clone_size: large
j_call: TRBJ1-1
d_call: TRBD1
cdr3_length: 12
cdr3_nt: TGTGCCAGCAGCGGACAGGGGGTTGAAGCTTTCTTT
cdr3_aa: CASSGQGVEAFF

v_call: TRBV11-2
clone_size: NA
j_call: TRBJ2-6
d_call: NA
cdr3_length: 19
cdr3_nt: TGTGCCAGCAGCTTATGGGGGGGACAACCCCAGTCTGGGGCCAACGTCCTGACTTTC
cdr3_aa: CASSLWGGQPQSGANVLTF

v_call: TRBV6-5
clone_size: NA
j_call: TRBJ2-7
d_call: NA
cdr3_length: 13
cdr3_nt: TGTGCCAGCAGTTCGCAGGGGACCGGGGAGCAGTACTTC
cdr3_aa: CASSSQGTGEQYF

v_call: TRBV30
clone_size: many
j_call: TRBJ2-3
d_call: NA
cdr3_length: 15
cdr3_nt: TGTGCCTGGAGTAGTCGGGACTCCTTTACAGATACGCAGTATTTT
cdr3_aa: CAWSSRDSFTDTQYF

v_call: TRBV6-2/TRBV6-3
clone_size: few
j_call: TRBJ2-3
d_call: TRBD2
cdr3_length: 15
cdr3_nt: TGTGCCAGCACACTAGCGGGAGTTATAACAGATACGCAGTATTTT
cdr3_aa: CASTLAGVITDTQYF

v_call: TRBV11-2
clone_size: many
j_call: TRBJ2-7
d_call: NA
cdr3_length: 13
cdr3_nt: TGTGCCAGCAGCCAAGGCTCGGGGCTTGAGCAGTACTTC
cdr3_aa: CASSQGSGLEQYF

v_call: TRBV11-1
clone_size: NA
j_call: TRBJ2-6
d_call: NA
cdr3_length: 16
cdr3_nt: TGTGCCAGCAGCTTATCGGGGGTGACTGGGGCCAACGTCCTGACTTTC
cdr3_aa: CASSLSGVTGANVLTF

v_call: TRBV6-1
clone_size: few
j_call: TRBJ2-7
d_call: NA
cdr3_length: 14
cdr3_nt: TGTGCCAGCAGTCAAACCGGTCGCAGCCACGAGCAGTACTTC
cdr3_aa: CASSQTGRSHEQYF

v_call: TRBV11-2
clone_size: NA
j_call: TRBJ2-2
d_call: NA
cdr3_length: 15
cdr3_nt: TGTGCCAGCAGCTTCGACGGGTCAGCCACCGGGGAGCTGTTTTTT
cdr3_aa: CASSFDGSATGELFF

v_call: TRBV20-1
clone_size: many
j_call: TRBJ2-1
d_call: NA
cdr3_length: 14
cdr3_nt: TGCAGTGCTAGCGCGCTAGCAGACTACAATGAGCAGTTCTTC
cdr3_aa: CSASALADYNEQFF

v_call: TRBV6-5
clone_size: few
j_call: TRBJ2-1
d_call: NA
cdr3_length: 16
cdr3_nt: TGTGCCAGCAGTTACTCGGGTGCCCCCCTTTACAATGAGCAGTTCTTC
cdr3_aa: CASSYSGAPLYNEQFF

v_call: TRBV6-2/TRBV6-3
clone_size: NA
j_call: TRBJ2-2
d_call: TRBD1
cdr3_length: 17
cdr3_nt: TGTGCCAGCAAGGTCCTGAGGGACAGGGTGGGCACCGGGGAGCTGTTTTTT
cdr3_aa: CASKVLRDRVGTGELFF

v_call: TRBV20-1
clone_size: NA
j_call: TRBJ2-1
d_call: TRBD2
cdr3_length: 13
cdr3_nt: TGCAGTGCTAGAGGATGGGCGGGAGGTGAGCAGTTCTTC
cdr3_aa: CSARGWAGGEQFF

v_call: TRBV6-5
clone_size: few
j_call: TRBJ2-3
d_call: TRBD1
cdr3_length: 16
cdr3_nt: TGTGCCAGCAGTTATTCAGGGGACAGTCTCACAGATACGCAGTATTTT
cdr3_aa: CASSYSGDSLTDTQYF